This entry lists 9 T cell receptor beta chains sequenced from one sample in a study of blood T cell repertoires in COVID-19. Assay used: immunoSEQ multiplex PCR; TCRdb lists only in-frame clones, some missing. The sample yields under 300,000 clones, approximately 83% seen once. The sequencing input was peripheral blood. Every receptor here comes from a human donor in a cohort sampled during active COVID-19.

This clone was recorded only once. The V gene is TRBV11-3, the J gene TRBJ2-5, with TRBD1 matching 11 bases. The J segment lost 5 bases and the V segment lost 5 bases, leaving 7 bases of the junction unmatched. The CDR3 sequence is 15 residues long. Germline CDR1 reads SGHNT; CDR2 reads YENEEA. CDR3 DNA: TGTGCCAGCAGCGCTCGGACAGGGGGCGTCGAGACCCAGTACTTC. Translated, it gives CASSARTGGVETQYF. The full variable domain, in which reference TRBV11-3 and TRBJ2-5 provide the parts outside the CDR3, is EAGVVQSPRYKIIEKKQPVAFWCNPISGHNTLYWYLQNLGQGPELLIRYENEEAVDDSQLPKDRFSAERLKGVDSTLKIQPAELGDSAVYLCASSARTGGVETQYFGPGTRLLVL.

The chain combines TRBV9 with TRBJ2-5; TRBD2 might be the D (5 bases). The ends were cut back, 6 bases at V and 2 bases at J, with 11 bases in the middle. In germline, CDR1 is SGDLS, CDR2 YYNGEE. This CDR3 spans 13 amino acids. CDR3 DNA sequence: TGTGCCAGCACCCCCGGGGTGCAAGAGACCCAGTACTTC. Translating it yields CASTPGVQETQYF.

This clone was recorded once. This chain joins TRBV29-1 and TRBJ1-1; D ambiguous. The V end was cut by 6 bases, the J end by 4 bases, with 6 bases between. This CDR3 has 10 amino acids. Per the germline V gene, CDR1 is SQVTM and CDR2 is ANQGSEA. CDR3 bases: TGCAGCGTCCTCCTCACTGAAGCTTTCTTT. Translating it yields CSVLLTEAFF.

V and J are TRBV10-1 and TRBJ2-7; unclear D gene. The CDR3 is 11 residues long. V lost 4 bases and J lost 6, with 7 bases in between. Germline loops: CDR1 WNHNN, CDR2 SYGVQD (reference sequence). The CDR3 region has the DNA TGCGCCAGCAGTGGGCCAGGCGAGCAGTACTTC. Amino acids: CASSGPGEQYF.

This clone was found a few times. In nucleotides, the CDR3 is TGTGCCAGAAGCTTGGGACCCGTGAGGACTTTCTTT. Its protein is CARSLGPVRTFF. This chain links TRBV5-3 with TRBJ1-1; no clear D. TRBV5-3 is an ORF; its function is uncertain. V dropped 0 bases and J dropped 12 bases, with 12 bases sitting between them. This CDR3 region has 12 residues.

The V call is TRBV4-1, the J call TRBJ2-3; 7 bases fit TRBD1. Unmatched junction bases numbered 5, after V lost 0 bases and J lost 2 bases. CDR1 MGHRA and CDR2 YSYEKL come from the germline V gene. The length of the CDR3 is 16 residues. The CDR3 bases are TGCGCCAGCAGCCAAGAAGGGGGCAGACACACAGATACGCAGTATTTT. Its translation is CASSQEGGRHTDTQYF.

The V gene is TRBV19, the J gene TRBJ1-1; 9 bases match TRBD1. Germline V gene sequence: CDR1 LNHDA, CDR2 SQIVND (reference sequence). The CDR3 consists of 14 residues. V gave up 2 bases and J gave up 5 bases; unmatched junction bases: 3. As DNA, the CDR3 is TGTGCCAGTAGTATAACAGGGGGCCGGACTGAAGCTTTCTTT. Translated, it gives CASSITGGRTEAFF.

CDR3 nucleotides: TGTGCTAGTGGTTCGGACAGGGAAGCAGGAAAACTGTTTTTT. Translation: CASGSDREAGKLFF. This chain joins TRBV12-5 and TRBJ1-4, with 8 nucleotides matching TRBD1. With 4 bases clipped from V and 10 bases from J, the junction kept 8 bases outside the gene matches. Germline V gene data show CDR1 as LGHNT and CDR2 as FRNRAP. The CDR3 loop spans 14 amino acids.

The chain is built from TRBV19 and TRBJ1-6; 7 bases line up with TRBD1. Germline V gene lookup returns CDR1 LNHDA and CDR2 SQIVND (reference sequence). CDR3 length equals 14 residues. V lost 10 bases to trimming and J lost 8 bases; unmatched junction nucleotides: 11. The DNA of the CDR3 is TGTGCCACTCGATACAGGGGCCTCGATTCACCCCTCCACTTT. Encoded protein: CATRYRGLDSPLHF.